The 14 T cell receptor beta chains in this list originate from one sample, sequenced in a study of blood T cell repertoires in COVID-19. Measured with immunoSEQ multiplex PCR; TCRdb has only the in-frame clones, and not every one. There are about 360,000 clones in the sample; around nine tenths occur only once, and roughly 3.1% lies in the top ten. Sequenced material: peripheral blood. These receptors originate from a human donor in a cohort sampled during active COVID-19.

The chain recombines TRBV2 with TRBJ2-5, with 7 bases aligning to TRBD1. V lost 4 bases to trimming and J lost 1 base; unmatched junction nucleotides: 15. This CDR3 region has 18 residues. Germline V lookup: CDR1 SNHLY, CDR2 FYNNEI. The CDR3 nucleotides are TGTGCCAGCAGTGGGATCGGAGGACAGGAACCTTTCCAAGAGACCCAGTACTTC. It is translated as CASSGIGGQEPFQETQYF.

The V call is TRBV14, the J call TRBJ1-6; 12 bases line up with TRBD1. Germline V gives CDR1 SGHDN, CDR2 FVKESK. The CDR3 contains 15 residues. V gave up 8 bases and J gave up 9 bases; unmatched junction bases: 8. As DNA, the CDR3 is TGTGCCAGCGGAAAGGGACAGGGGGCAAGTTCACCCCTCCACTTT. Protein product: CASGKGQGASSPLHF.

The J gene is TRBJ1-1, the V gene TRBV30; D may be TRBD1 (6 bases). V was shortened by 1 base and J by 4 bases, with 13 bases between the two germline ends. CDR3 length equals 14 residues. CDR1 is GTSNPN and CDR2 is SVGIG in the germline V gene (reference sequence). Here the CDR3 reads CAWSGQGGGTEAFF. CDR3 coding DNA: TGTGCCTGGAGTGGGCAGGGAGGGGGCACTGAAGCTTTCTTT.

CDR3 protein: CASSEGLAELQETQYF. The CDR3 region has the DNA TGTGCCAGCAGCGAGGGACTAGCGGAATTACAAGAGACCCAGTACTTC. The chain joins TRBV9 to TRBJ2-5; 11 nucleotides line up with TRBD2. With 3 bases clipped from V and 2 bases from J, the junction kept 6 bases outside the gene matches. The CDR3 spans 16 residues. Germline lookup yields CDR1 SGDLS and CDR2 YYNGEE.

V gene TRBV21-1 combines with J gene TRBJ1-1; the DNA was not compared with TRBD1, the D call given in the table. TRBV21-1 is assigned pseudogene status. The CDR3 length is 16 residues. CDR3 coding DNA: TGTGCCAGCAGCATAGACAGGGGCCTCGGGGACACTGAAGCTTTCTTT. It encodes CASSIDRGLGDTEAFF.

The chain has TRBV5-1 and TRBJ2-2, with 7 bases identical to TRBD1. CDR1 is SGHRS and CDR2 is YFSETQ in the germline V gene. The CDR3 covers 14 residues. V lost 7 bases, J lost 3 bases, and 6 bases stayed unmatched. The CDR3: CASRQGKDTGELFF. CDR3 bases: TGCGCCAGCCGACAGGGAAAGGACACCGGGGAGCTGTTTTTT.

This clone came up once. V usage is TRBV5-5 and J usage is TRBJ1-5; a possible D gene is TRBD1 (6 bases). In germline, CDR1 is SGHKS, CDR2 YYEKEE (reference sequence). The V end was cut by 4 bases, the J end by 6 bases, with 14 bases between. There are 14 residues in the CDR3. CDR3: CASSPPGDGQPQHF. CDR3 in DNA: TGTGCCAGCAGCCCGCCAGGGGATGGTCAGCCCCAGCATTTT.

The chain employs TRBV6-5 and TRBJ2-3; 7 bases are a match to TRBD1. Germline lookup yields CDR1 MNHEY and CDR2 SVGAGI. The V segment lost 5 bases and the J segment 3 bases; nucleotides outside the gene matches: 8. This CDR3 has 15 residues. The CDR3 spells CASSTDRVRTDTQYF. CDR3 in DNA: TGTGCCAGCAGTACCGACAGGGTCCGAACAGATACGCAGTATTTT.

The gene calls are TRBV7-6 and TRBJ2-7; D is possibly TRBD1 (6 bases). Trimming removed 2 bases at V and 3 bases at J, with 11 bases between. This CDR3 spans 14 amino acids. CDR1 and CDR2 (germline): SGHVS, FNYEAQ. CDR3 sequence: CASSLIGGDYEQYF. The CDR3 DNA is TGTGCCAGCAGCTTAATAGGGGGTGACTACGAGCAGTACTTC.

The CDR3 DNA reads TGTGCCAGTAGTCAGGGGGCGAAGGGCGAGCAGTACTTC. Amino acids: CASSQGAKGEQYF. J is TRBJ2-7 and V is TRBV19; 8 nucleotides line up with TRBD1. J was trimmed by 6 bases and V by 5 bases; bases with no gene match: 6. The CDR3 contains 13 residues. Germline V CDR1 and CDR2: LNHDA, SQIVND (reference sequence).

The chain links TRBV6-5 to TRBJ1-1; D is perhaps TRBD1 (5 bases). The germline V gene has CDR1 MNHEY and CDR2 SVGAGI. The V gene lost 7 bases and the J gene lost 1 base, with 16 bases spanning the gap. The CDR3 totals 15 residues. The CDR3 reads CASKAGPQANTEAFF. DNA for the CDR3: TGTGCCAGCAAAGCGGGACCCCAGGCGAACACTGAAGCTTTCTTT.

V usage is TRBV16 and J usage is TRBJ2-1; a possible D gene is TRBD2 (6 bases). The V end was cut by 7 bases, the J end by 7 bases, with 14 bases between. This CDR3 region has 13 residues. CDR1 is KGHSY, CDR2 FQNENV, per germline. The CDR3 DNA sequence: TGTGCCAGCACACCGGAGGGTGGAAATGAGCAGTTCTTC. It yields the protein CASTPEGGNEQFF.

The count of this clone is one. The chain couples TRBV24-1 to TRBJ2-1, with 11 bases aligning to TRBD1. V was clipped by 4 bases and J by 8 bases; unmatched bases: 9. Germline V gives CDR1 KGHDR, CDR2 SFDVKD. The CDR3 length is 16 residues. The CDR3 loop is CATSDRGQGATDEQFF. The DNA of the CDR3 is TGTGCCACCAGTGACCGTGGACAGGGGGCGACGGATGAGCAGTTCTTC.

The chain links TRBV7-9 to TRBJ1-5; a weak D match, TRBD1 (5 bases). Germline assignment: CDR1 SEHNR and CDR2 FQNEAQ (reference sequence). This CDR3 region has 14 residues. V lost 1 base and J lost 7, with 11 bases in between. The CDR3 loop is CASSLGGLIQPQHF. The CDR3 bases are TGTGCCAGCAGCTTAGGGGGCTTAATACAGCCCCAGCATTTT.